Presented here are 7 T cell receptor beta chains from one specimen sequenced in a study of shared clonotypes between healthy human individuals. Some clones are missing from TCRdb's copy, which holds only in-frame ones; the method was immunoSEQ multiplex PCR. This repertoire shows 2 million to 2.5 million clones, approximately 94% found once; its top ten account for more than 0.1%. Sequenced input: naive CD4+ T cells sorted from blood. The subset: CD45RA+ positively selected. These receptors were collected from a man aged 18 to 30 in good health.

This rearrangement joins TRBV5-1 to TRBJ1-3, with D possibly being TRBD1 (5 bases). This CDR3 comprises 17 residues. Trimming shortened V by 4 bases and J by 0 bases, and 17 bases separated the two germline ends. Germline V gene sequence: CDR1 SGHRS, CDR2 YFSETQ. The CDR3 sequence: CASSNEGRMSSGNTIYF. The CDR3 DNA sequence: TGCGCCAGCAGCAACGAGGGACGCATGAGCTCTGGAAACACCATATATTTT.

On this clone itself: The same CDR3 also results from other DNA sequences found in this sample. The gene calls are TRBV5-1 and TRBJ2-3; 7 nucleotides match TRBD2. The CDR3 spans 15 residues. J lost 0 bases, V lost 1 base, and 2 bases had no gene match. Germline CDR1 SGHRS, CDR2 YFSETQ. CDR3 protein: CASSLSGTSTDTQYF. The CDR3 bases are TGCGCCAGCAGCTTGAGCGGGACTAGCACAGATACGCAGTATTTT.

The V gene is TRBV10-3, the J gene TRBJ2-5, with D unclear. The CDR3 consists of 11 residues. Germline V gene sequence: CDR1 ENHRY, CDR2 SYGVKD. Trimming stripped 6 bases from V and 0 bases from J, with 2 bases between. The chain's CDR3 is CAIRNQETQYF. In nucleotides, the CDR3 is TGTGCCATCAGAAACCAAGAGACCCAGTACTTC.

The gene calls are TRBV29-1 and TRBJ1-1; 8 bases agree with TRBD1. J was trimmed by 0 bases and V by 7 bases; bases with no gene match: 1. Germline values: CDR1 SQVTM, CDR2 ANQGSEA. The CDR3 extends over 12 amino acids. Here the CDR3 DNA reads TGCAGCGGGACAGGGATGAACACTGAAGCTTTCTTT. It specifies CSGTGMNTEAFF.

The rearrangement joins TRBV28 to TRBJ1-5, with D perhaps TRBD1 (5 bases). V lost 8 bases, J lost 6 bases, and 17 bases lay in between. Germline V gives CDR1 MDHEN, CDR2 SYDVKM. The CDR3 totals 14 residues. CDR3 in amino acids: CASQWGVGGQPQHF. Written as DNA, the CDR3 is TGTGCCAGCCAGTGGGGGGTGGGCGGTCAGCCCCAGCATTTT.

The rearrangement joins TRBV27 to TRBJ1-2, with 12 bases identical to TRBD1. CDR3 size: 14 residues. In germline, CDR1 is MNHEY, CDR2 SMNVEV (reference sequence). The V segment lost 6 bases and the J segment 7 bases; nucleotides outside the gene matches: 6. For the CDR3, the DNA is TGTGCCAGCAGACGGGGACAGGGGGCGACTGGCTACACCTTC. It yields the protein CASRRGQGATGYTF.

This sequence joins TRBV5-1 and TRBJ2-5; tentatively, D is TRBD1 (5 bases). The length of the CDR3 is 14 residues. CDR1 and CDR2 from the germline V gene are SGHRS and YFSETQ. Trimming took 0 bases from V and 5 from J, leaving 11 bases between them. CDR3 nucleotide sequence: TGCGCCAGCAGCTTGGCCGAGGCAGGGGAGACCCAGTACTTC. Encoded protein: CASSLAEAGETQYF. Full variable domain (remainder filled in from reference TRBV5-1 and TRBJ2-5): KAGVTQTPRYLIKTRGQQVTLSCSPISGHRSVSWYQQTPGQGLQFLFEYFSETQRNKGNFPGRFSGRQFSNSRSEMNVSTLELGDSALYLCASSLAEAGETQYFGPGTRLLVL.